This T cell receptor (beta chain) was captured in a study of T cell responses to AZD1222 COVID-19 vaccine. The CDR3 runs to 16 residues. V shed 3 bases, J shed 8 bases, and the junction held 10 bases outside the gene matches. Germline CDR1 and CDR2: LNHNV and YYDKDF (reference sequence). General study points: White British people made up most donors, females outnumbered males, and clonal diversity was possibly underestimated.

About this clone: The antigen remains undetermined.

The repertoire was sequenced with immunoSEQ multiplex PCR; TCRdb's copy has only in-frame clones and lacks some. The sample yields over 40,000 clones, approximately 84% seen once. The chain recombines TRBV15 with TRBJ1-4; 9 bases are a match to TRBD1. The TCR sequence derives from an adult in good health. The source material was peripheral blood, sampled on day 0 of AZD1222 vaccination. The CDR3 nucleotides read TGTGCCACCAGCAGTCCCGGGACAGGGTCGGCAGAAAAACTGTTTTTT. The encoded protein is CATSSPGTGSAEKLFF.